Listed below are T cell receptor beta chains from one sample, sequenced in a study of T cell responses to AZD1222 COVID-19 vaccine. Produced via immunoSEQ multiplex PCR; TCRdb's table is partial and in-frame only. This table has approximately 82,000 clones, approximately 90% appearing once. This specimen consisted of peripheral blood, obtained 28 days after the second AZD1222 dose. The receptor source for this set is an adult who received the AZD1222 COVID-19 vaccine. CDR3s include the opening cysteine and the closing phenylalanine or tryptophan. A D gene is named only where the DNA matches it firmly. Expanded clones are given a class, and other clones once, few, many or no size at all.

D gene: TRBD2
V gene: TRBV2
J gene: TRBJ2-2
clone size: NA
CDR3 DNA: TGTGCCAGCAGTAAGGGACTAGCGGGGGAGTTTAACACCGGGGAGCTGTTTTTT
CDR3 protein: CASSKGLAGEFNTGELFF

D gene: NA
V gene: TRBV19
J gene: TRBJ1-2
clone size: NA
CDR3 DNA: TGTGCCAGTAGTATAGGCAAGGAAAGAGGCTATGGCTACACCTTC
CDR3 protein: CASSIGKERGYGYTF

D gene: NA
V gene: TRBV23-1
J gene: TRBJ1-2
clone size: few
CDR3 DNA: TGCGCCAGCAGAAAGGAGGACACTTTCTATGGCTACACCTTC
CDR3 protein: CASRKEDTFYGYTF

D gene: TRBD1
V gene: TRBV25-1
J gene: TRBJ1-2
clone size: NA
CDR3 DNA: TGTGCCAGCAGTGCCACCAGGGGGTTCGATGGCTACACCTTC
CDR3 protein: CASSATRGFDGYTF

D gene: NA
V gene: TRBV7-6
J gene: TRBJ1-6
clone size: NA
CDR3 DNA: TGTGCCAGCAGCTTACGCAATTCACCCCTCCACTTT
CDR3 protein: CASSLRNSPLHF

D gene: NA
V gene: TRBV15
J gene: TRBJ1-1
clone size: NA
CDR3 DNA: TGTGCCACCAGCAGCCTGGGGAACACTGAAGCTTTCTTT
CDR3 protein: CATSSLGNTEAFF

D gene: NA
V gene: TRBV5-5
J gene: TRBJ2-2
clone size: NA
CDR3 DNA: TGTGCCAGCAGCTTGGGAGGGGGTAGTTACACCGGGGAGCTGTTTTTT
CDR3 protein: CASSLGGGSYTGELFF

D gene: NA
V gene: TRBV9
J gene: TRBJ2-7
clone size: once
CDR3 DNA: TGTGCCAGCAGCCCGGGACTGCTGTTCGACGAGCAGTACTTC
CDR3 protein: CASSPGLLFDEQYF

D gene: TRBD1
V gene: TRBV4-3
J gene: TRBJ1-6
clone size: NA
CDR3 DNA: TGCGCCAGCAGCCAAGGGACAGGTAGAGGGTCACCCCTCCACTTT
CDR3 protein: CASSQGTGRGSPLHF

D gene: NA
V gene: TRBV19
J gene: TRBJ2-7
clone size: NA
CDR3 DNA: TGTGCCACTAGGGCACGGAACTACGAGCAGTACTTC
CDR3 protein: CATRARNYEQYF

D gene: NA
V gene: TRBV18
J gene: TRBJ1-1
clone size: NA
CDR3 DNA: TGTGCCAGCTCACGGGACCCACCGAACACTGAAGCTTTCTTT
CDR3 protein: CASSRDPPNTEAFF

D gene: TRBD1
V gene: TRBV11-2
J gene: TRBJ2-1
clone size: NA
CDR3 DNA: TGTGCCAGCAGCTCAAAGGACAGGGGGTTTGAGCAGTTCTTC
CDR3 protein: CASSSKDRGFEQFF

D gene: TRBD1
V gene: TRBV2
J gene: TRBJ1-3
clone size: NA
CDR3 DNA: TGTGCCAGCAGTGTCGACAGGGCCTCTGGAAACACCATATATTTT
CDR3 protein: CASSVDRASGNTIYF

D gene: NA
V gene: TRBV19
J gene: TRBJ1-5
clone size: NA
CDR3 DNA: TGTGCCAGTACCCCGGTGGGGAATCAGCCCCAGCATTTT
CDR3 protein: CASTPVGNQPQHF

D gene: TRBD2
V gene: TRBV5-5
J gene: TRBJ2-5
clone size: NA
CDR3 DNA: TGTGCCAGCAGCTCCTTTAAGCGGGGGGGCCCCGAGACCCAGTACTTC
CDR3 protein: CASSSFKRGGPETQYF

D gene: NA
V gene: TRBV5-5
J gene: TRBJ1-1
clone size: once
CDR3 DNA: TGTGCCAGCAGCTTGGCGGTAGCGAACACTGAAGCTTTCTTT
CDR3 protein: CASSLAVANTEAFF

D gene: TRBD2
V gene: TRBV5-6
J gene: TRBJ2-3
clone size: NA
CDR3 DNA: TGTGCCAGCAGCAACCGACTAGCGGGGGACACAGATACGCAGTATTTT
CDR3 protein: CASSNRLAGDTDTQYF

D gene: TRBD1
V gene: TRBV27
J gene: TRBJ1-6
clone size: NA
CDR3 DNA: TGTGCCAGCAGTTTATCGGGGACAGGGAATTCACCCCTCCACTTT
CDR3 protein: CASSLSGTGNSPLHF

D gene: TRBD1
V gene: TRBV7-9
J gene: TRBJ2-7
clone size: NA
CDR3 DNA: TGTGCCAGCAGCTTAGCCGGGACAGGGGGCGACGAGCAGTACTTC
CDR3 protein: CASSLAGTGGDEQYF

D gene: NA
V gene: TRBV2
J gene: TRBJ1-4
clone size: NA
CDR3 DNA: TGTGCCAGCAGTCTTCAGAGGGGTTTAACTAATGAAAAACTGTTTTTT
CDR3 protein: CASSLQRGLTNEKLFF

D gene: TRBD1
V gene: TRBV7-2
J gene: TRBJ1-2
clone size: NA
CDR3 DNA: TGTGCCAGCAGCTTAGTCGGACAGGGGAGAAATGGCTACACCTTC
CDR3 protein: CASSLVGQGRNGYTF

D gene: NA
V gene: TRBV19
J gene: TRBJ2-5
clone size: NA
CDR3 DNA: TGTGCCAGTAGTATCGAGAAAGAGACCCAGTACTTC
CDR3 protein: CASSIEKETQYF

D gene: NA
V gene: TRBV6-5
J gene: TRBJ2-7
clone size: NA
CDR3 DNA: TGTGCCAGCAGTTACTCGAGACGGGCCTACGAGCAGTACTTC
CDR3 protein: CASSYSRRAYEQYF

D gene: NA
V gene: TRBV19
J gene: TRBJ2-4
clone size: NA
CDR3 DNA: TGTGCCTGCGTTGGTCAGGGAGACATTCAGTACTTC
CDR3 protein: CACVGQGDIQYF

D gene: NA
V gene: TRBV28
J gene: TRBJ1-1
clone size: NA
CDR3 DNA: TGTGCCAGCAGTTTAGACGAGACTGAAGCTTTCTTT
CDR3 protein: CASSLDETEAFF

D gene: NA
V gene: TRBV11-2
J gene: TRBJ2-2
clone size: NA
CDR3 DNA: TGTGCCAGCAGCCCCTCAGGGTTCGCCACCGGGGAGCTGTTTTTT
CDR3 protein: CASSPSGFATGELFF

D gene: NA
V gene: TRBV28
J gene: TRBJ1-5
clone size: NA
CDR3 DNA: TGTGCCAGCGGCCCGAACCCCCGGCCCCAGCATTTT
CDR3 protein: CASGPNPRPQHF

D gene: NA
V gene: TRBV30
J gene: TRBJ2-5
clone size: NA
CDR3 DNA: TGTGCCTGGAGGGGAAGGGCCAGGGAGACCCAGTACTTC
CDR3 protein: CAWRGRARETQYF

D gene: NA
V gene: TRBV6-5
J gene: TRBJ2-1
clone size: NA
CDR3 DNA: TGTGCCAGCAGTTACTCCGGACTCCTCTCCTACAATGAGCAGTTCTTC
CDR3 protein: CASSYSGLLSYNEQFF

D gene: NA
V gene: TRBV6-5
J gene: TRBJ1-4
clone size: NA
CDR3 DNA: TGTGCCAGCAGACAGGGCGGGGGTTGGACGGAAAAACTGTTTTTT
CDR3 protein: CASRQGGGWTEKLFF

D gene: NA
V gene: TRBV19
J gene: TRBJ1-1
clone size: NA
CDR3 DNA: TGTGCCAGTAGTAACACCGTCGCTGAAGCTTTCTTT
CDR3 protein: CASSNTVAEAFF

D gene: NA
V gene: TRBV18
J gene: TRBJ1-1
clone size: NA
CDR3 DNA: TGTGCCAGCTCAGCGGGGGGCGCGAACACTGAAGCTTTCTTT
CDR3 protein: CASSAGGANTEAFF

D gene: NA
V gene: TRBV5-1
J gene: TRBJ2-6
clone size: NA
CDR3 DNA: TGCGCCAGCTCCGTCCGAAGCTCTGGGGCCAACGTCCTGACTTTC
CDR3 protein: CASSVRSSGANVLTF

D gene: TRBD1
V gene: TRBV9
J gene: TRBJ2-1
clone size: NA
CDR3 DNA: TGTGCCAGCAGCCAGACAGGGGCTATGGGCAATGAGCAGTTCTTC
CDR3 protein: CASSQTGAMGNEQFF

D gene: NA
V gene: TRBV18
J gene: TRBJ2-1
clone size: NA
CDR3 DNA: TGTGCCACCTCACCGGGGCTAGCGACCTACAATGAGCAGTTCTTC
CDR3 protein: CATSPGLATYNEQFF

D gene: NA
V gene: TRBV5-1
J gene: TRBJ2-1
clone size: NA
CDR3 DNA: TGCGCCAGCAGCTTGGGAGGTTACAATGAGCAGTTCTTC
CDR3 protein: CASSLGGYNEQFF

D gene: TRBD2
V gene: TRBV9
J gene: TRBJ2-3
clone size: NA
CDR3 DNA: TGTGCCAGCAGCGCTATTATAGCGGGGGGGACAGATACGCAGTATTTT
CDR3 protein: CASSAIIAGGTDTQYF

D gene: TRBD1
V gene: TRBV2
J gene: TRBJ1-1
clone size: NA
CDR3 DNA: TGTGCCAGCAGTTATCCGGACAGGGCTGAAGCTTTCTTT
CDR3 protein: CASSYPDRAEAFF

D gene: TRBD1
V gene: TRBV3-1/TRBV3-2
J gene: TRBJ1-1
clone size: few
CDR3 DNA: TGTGCCAGCAGCCTCTCCGGGACAGGGGTTAACACTGAAGCTTTCTTT
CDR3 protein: CASSLSGTGVNTEAFF

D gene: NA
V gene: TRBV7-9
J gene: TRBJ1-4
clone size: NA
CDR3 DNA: TGTGCCAGCAGCTTAGATGCAGGCCTTAATGAAAAACTGTTTTTT
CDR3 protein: CASSLDAGLNEKLFF

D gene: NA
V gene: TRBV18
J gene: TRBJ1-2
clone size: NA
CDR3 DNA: TGTGCCAGCTCACCACAAGGTGGGCAGTTCACACGGGTTAACTATGGCTACACCTTC
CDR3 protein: CASSPQGGQFTRVNYGYTF

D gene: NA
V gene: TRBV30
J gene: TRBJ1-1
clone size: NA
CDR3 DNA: TGTGCCTGGAGTCCCGAGGGGGACACTGAAGCTTTCTTT
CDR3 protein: CAWSPEGDTEAFF

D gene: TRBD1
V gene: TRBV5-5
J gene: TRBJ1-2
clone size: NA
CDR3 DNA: TGTGCCAGCAGCCTGGGACAGGGAAGTGGGTATGGCTACACCTTC
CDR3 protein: CASSLGQGSGYGYTF

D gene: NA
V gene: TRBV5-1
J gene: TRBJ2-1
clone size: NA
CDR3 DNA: TGCGCCAGCAGCGTGGTTTTGGGTAGCTCCTACAATGAGCAGTTCTTC
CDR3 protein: CASSVVLGSSYNEQFF

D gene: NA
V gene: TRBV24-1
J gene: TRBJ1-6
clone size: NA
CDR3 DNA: TGTGCCACCAGTGATCTAGGTGTTAGGCCAGGGTATAATTCACCCCTCCACTTT
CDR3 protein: CATSDLGVRPGYNSPLHF

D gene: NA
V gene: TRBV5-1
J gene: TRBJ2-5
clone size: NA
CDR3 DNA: TGCGCCAGCAGCCCTGGACAGGGAGGGAAAGAGACCCAGTACTTC
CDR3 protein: CASSPGQGGKETQYF

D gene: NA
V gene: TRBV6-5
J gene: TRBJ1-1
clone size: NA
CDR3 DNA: TGTGCCAGCACCCTAAGGGGGAGGAACACTGAAGCTTTCTTT
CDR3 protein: CASTLRGRNTEAFF

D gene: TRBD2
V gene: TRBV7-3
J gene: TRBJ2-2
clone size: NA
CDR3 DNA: TGTGCCAGCAGCGTCGTGACTAGCGGGGGCGGCGGGGAGCTGTTTTTT
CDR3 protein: CASSVVTSGGGGELFF

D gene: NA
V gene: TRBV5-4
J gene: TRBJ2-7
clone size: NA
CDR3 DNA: TGTGCCAGCAGCTTGGATCAAGGCGAGCAGTACTTC
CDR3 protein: CASSLDQGEQYF

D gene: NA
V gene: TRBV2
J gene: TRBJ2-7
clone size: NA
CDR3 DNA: TGTGCCAGCACGGCAGCACACTCCTACGAGCAGTACTTC
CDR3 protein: CASTAAHSYEQYF

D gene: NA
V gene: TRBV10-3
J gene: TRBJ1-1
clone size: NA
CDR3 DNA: TGTGCCATCAGTGAGTCAACAGTTGTGAACACTGAAGCTTTCTTT
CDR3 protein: CAISESTVVNTEAFF

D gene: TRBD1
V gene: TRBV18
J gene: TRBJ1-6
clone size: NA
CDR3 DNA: TGTGCCAGCTCGCTCCAGGGGGAGTTTGGATCACCCCTCCACTTT
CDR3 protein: CASSLQGEFGSPLHF

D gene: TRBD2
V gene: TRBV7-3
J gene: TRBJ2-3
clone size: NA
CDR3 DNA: TGTGCCAGCAGCCTTTTAGCGGGGGGAAGCACAGATACGCAGTATTTT
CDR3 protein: CASSLLAGGSTDTQYF